The 28 T cell receptor beta chains listed next were all sequenced from one sample in a study of T cell repertoires in cytomegalovirus infection. TCRdb used MiXCR to reprocess the reads, holding one entry per CDR3 protein. The data show more than 85,000 distinct CDR3 sequences, with about 22% seen just once and 35% to 50% held by the top ten. The sample comprised CD8+ T cells from PBMCs. The receptor source for this set is a human donor in good health (CMV status not recorded). Some clones in this sample may be carry-over from other donors' samples.

Concerning this clonotype itself: The junction and the germline gene differ at one end; a read error may be behind it. The CDR3 spells CSVPNYYEQFF. The CDR3 nucleotides read TGCAGCGTCCCAAACTACTATGAGCAGTTCTTC. The rearrangement joins TRBV29-1 to TRBJ2-1; D is unclear. CDR3 length equals 11 residues. Germline V gene sequence: CDR1 SQVTM, CDR2 ANQGSEA.

This rearrangement joins TRBV11-2 to TRBJ2-1; perhaps TRBD2 as D (5 bases). V was shortened by 1 base and J by 3 bases, with 7 bases between the two germline ends. Germline V CDR1 and CDR2: SGHAT, FQNNGV. The CDR3 consists of 14 residues. CDR3 nucleotide sequence: TGTGCCAGCAGCTTAGTCGGGAACTACAATGAGCAGTTCTTC. Translating gives CASSLVGNYNEQFF.

The CDR3: CSARRREGELDEQFF. The CDR3 nucleotides read TGCAGTGCTAGGCGGCGGGAGGGCGAGCTGGATGAGCAGTTCTTC. The V and J genes are TRBV20-1 and TRBJ2-1; 9 nucleotides align to TRBD2. J lost 8 bases, V lost 3 bases, and 11 bases had no gene match. CDR3 length: 15 residues. Germline loops: CDR1 DFQATT, CDR2 SNEGSKA (reference sequence).

This clonotype has only a few counts. The chain links TRBV28 to TRBJ2-7, with D maybe TRBD1 (6 bases). Per germline, CDR1 MDHEN and CDR2 SYDVKM. With 6 bases removed from V and 6 bases from J, the gap between germline ends came to 15 bases. The CDR3 spans 13 residues. CDR3 amino acids: CASSLQGTSEQYF. The DNA of the CDR3 is TGTGCCAGCAGCCTACAAGGGACAAGCGAGCAGTACTTC.

This clonotype was picked up a small number of times. This chain connects TRBV28 to TRBJ2-7; 7 bases match TRBD2. J lost 4 bases, V lost 3 bases, and 6 bases had no gene match. Germline V gives CDR1 MDHEN, CDR2 SYDVKM. The CDR3 runs 14 residues. The CDR3 here is CASSLGGSLYEQYF. CDR3 in DNA: TGTGCCAGCAGTTTGGGCGGGAGTTTATACGAGCAGTACTTC.

The chain carries TRBV28 and TRBJ1-5; 11 bases are a match to TRBD1. With V trimmed by 2 bases and J by 7 bases, 7 bases remained unmatched. Germline loops: CDR1 MDHEN, CDR2 SYDVKM. The CDR3 covers 16 residues. The chain's CDR3 is CASSLPPRTGGQPQHF. In DNA form, the CDR3 reads TGTGCCAGCAGTTTACCCCCAAGGACAGGGGGCCAGCCCCAGCATTTT.

This clonotype was seen a few times. The gene calls are TRBV6-2 or TRBV6-3 and TRBJ2-2; D call uncertain. This CDR3 is built from 14 residues. V was shortened by 6 bases and J by 0 bases, with 8 bases between the two germline ends. CDR1 and CDR2 from the germline V gene are MNHEY and SVGEGT. CDR3 DNA: TGTGCCAGCAGCCGGCAGGCGAACACCGGGGAGCTGTTTTTT. This encodes CASSRQANTGELFF.

V usage is TRBV30 and J usage is TRBJ2-1; 7 nucleotides align to TRBD2. Trimming cost V 2 bases and J 7 bases; bases outside gene matches: 8. The CDR3 consists of 14 residues. Germline CDR1 and CDR2: GTSNPN and SVGIG (reference sequence). CDR3: CAWSRGEGPNEQFF. The CDR3 DNA reads TGTGCCTGGAGTCGGGGGGAGGGCCCTAATGAGCAGTTCTTC.

This clonotype was detected ten times or more. The chain employs TRBV6-2 or TRBV6-3 and TRBJ1-1; no firm D call. The CDR3 length is 13 residues. With 5 bases removed from V and 1 base from J, the gap between germline ends came to 8 bases. The germline V gene encodes CDR1 MNHEY and CDR2 SVGEGT. The chain's CDR3 is CASSPPSNTEAFF. CDR3 sequence (DNA): TGTGCCAGCAGTCCCCCGTCGAACACTGAAGCTTTCTTT.

This clonotype was seen ten or more times. The gene calls are TRBV7-8 and TRBJ1-3; D call uncertain. Germline lookup yields CDR1 SGHVS and CDR2 FQNEAQ. This CDR3 comprises 15 residues. Trimming removed 3 bases at V and 0 bases at J, with 9 bases between. CDR3 region: CASSLSEFSGNTIYF. The CDR3, as DNA: TGTGCCAGCAGCTTGTCGGAATTCTCTGGAAACACCATATATTTT.

The genes are TRBV27 and TRBJ2-2, with D possibly matching TRBD2 (5 bases). V gave up 4 bases and J gave up 0 bases, with 15 bases separating them. The CDR3 runs to 17 residues. Germline CDR1 MNHEY, CDR2 SMNVEV (reference sequence). The DNA for the CDR3 is TGTGCCAGCAGTTCCCCTAGCCACCCCGCGAACACCGGGGAGCTGTTTTTT. Its translation: CASSSPSHPANTGELFF.

This clonotype was seen ten or more times. The chain joins TRBV7-9 to TRBJ2-7, with 10 bases lining up with TRBD2. V shed 1 base, J shed 6 bases, and the junction held 6 bases outside the gene matches. CDR3 length: 15 amino acids. Germline loops: CDR1 SEHNR, CDR2 FQNEAQ (reference sequence). The CDR3 nucleotides are TGTGCCAGCAGCTTAGTTCCTAGCGGGAGCTCCGAGCAGTACTTC. As protein: CASSLVPSGSSEQYF. Looking up the rest from reference TRBV7-9 and TRBJ2-7 gives the full variable domain: DTGVSQNPRHKITKRGQNVTFRCDPISEHNRLYWYRQTLGQGPEFLTYFQNEAQLEKSRLLSDRFSAERPKGSFSTLEIQRTEQGDSAMYLCASSLVPSGSSEQYFGPGTRLTVT.

Many counts were recorded for this clonotype. The rearrangement uses TRBV7-3 and TRBJ2-3; tentatively, D is TRBD2 (5 bases). V was pared by 2 bases and J by 5 bases, with 5 bases between. Germline CDR1 reads SGHTA; CDR2 reads FQGTGA. The CDR3 extends over 12 amino acids. CDR3 region: CASSLGRDTQYF. In nucleotides, the CDR3 is TGTGCCAGCAGCTTAGGGAGAGATACGCAGTATTTT. The variable domain in full, completed from reference TRBV7-3 and TRBJ2-3, reads GAGVSQTPSNKVTEKGKYVELRCDPISGHTALYWYRQSLGQGPEFLIYFQGTGAADDSGLPNDRFFAVRPEGSVSTLKIQRTERGDSAVYLCASSLGRDTQYFGPGTRLTVL.

On this clonotype itself: This may come from a read error, since a much larger clone is one base off. Since no conserved phenylalanine or tryptophan closes the CDR3, a read error is the likely cause. The chain uses TRBV28 and TRBJ1-1, with TRBD1 matching 8 bases. The germline CDR1 and CDR2 sequences are MDHEN and SYDVKM. With V trimmed by 8 bases and J by 4 bases, 12 bases remained unmatched. The length of the CDR3 is 15 residues. The CDR3 here is CASGRRQGARTEAFY. Written as DNA, the CDR3 is TGTGCCAGCGGGCGACGCCAGGGGGCTCGCACTGAAGCTTTCTAT.

The chain has TRBV19 and TRBJ2-7, with a tentative D call TRBD2 (5 bases). There are 14 residues in the CDR3. CDR1 LNHDA and CDR2 SQIVND come from the germline V gene (reference sequence). V was pared by 3 bases and J by 3 bases, with 12 bases between. The CDR3 DNA is TGTGCCAGTAGTATTCAAGCGGCCTTCTACGAGCAGTACTTC. This encodes CASSIQAAFYEQYF.

This clonotype has a count of ten or more. V usage is TRBV5-1 and J usage is TRBJ2-5; 8 nucleotides agree with TRBD2. Germline V gene data show CDR1 as SGHRS and CDR2 as YFSETQ. With 1 base clipped from V and 5 bases from J, the junction kept 7 bases outside the gene matches. The CDR3 runs 15 residues. The chain's CDR3 is CASSLREGRVETQYF. CDR3 coding DNA: TGCGCCAGCAGCTTGCGGGAGGGCCGGGTCGAGACCCAGTACTTC.

The V and J genes are TRBV29-1 and TRBJ2-5, with D hard to call. The CDR3 length is 17 residues. Germline V gene lookup returns CDR1 SQVTM and CDR2 ANQGSEA. The ends were cut back, 0 bases at V and 2 bases at J, with 19 bases in the middle. The CDR3 region is CSVEDALSTTSQETQYF. In nucleotides, the CDR3 is TGCAGCGTTGAAGATGCCCTAAGTACTACATCACAAGAGACCCAGTACTTC. Filled out from reference TRBV29-1 and TRBJ2-5, the complete variable domain reads SAVISQKPSRDICQRGTSLTIQCQVDSQVTMMFWYRQQPGQSLTLIATANQGSEATYESGFVIDKFPISRPNLTFSTLTVSNMSPEDSSIYLCSVEDALSTTSQETQYFGPGTRLLVL.

The rearrangement joins TRBV28 to TRBJ1-5; no firm D call. Germline CDR1 MDHEN, CDR2 SYDVKM. This CDR3 is 15 amino acids long. Deletions cut 7 bases from V and 0 bases from J, with 13 bases between. The CDR3: CASIVGSGSNQPQHF. The CDR3 DNA reads TGTGCCAGCATCGTAGGATCCGGTAGCAATCAGCCCCAGCATTTT.

This clonotype showed up many times. The chain joins TRBV7-2 to TRBJ2-2, with D unclear. CDR1 and CDR2 (germline): SGHTA, FQGNSA. Trimming cost V 8 bases and J 4 bases, with 11 bases left between them. The CDR3 spans 13 residues. The CDR3 DNA reads TGTGCCAGCTTTATGGAGAGCACCGGGGAGCTGTTTTTT. Translating it yields CASFMESTGELFF.

This clonotype was seen a few times. The J gene is TRBJ2-1, the V gene TRBV14, with 7 positions matching TRBD1. Germline V lookup: CDR1 SGHDN, CDR2 FVKESK. V shed 2 bases and J 9 bases; nucleotides not matched to a gene: 13. The CDR3 totals 16 residues. CDR3 nucleotides: TGTGCCAGCAGCCAACGTTGGGACAGCGGATTCATTGAGCAGTTCTTC. As protein: CASSQRWDSGFIEQFF.

The chain has TRBV6-2 or TRBV6-3 and TRBJ2-5; TRBD2 matches at 11 bases. Losses at the gene ends were 0 bases for V and 1 base for J; bases not matched to a gene: 7. The CDR3 sequence is 18 residues long. Germline CDR1 is MNHEY and CDR2 is SVGEGT. This CDR3 is CASSYSITGTSGQETQYF. In nucleotides, the CDR3 is TGTGCCAGCAGTTACTCGATAACCGGGACTAGCGGCCAAGAGACCCAGTACTTC.

V usage is TRBV28 and J usage is TRBJ1-1; 8 nucleotides agree with TRBD1. With V trimmed by 1 base and J by 10 bases, 5 bases remained unmatched. This CDR3 has 13 amino acids. Germline lookup yields CDR1 MDHEN and CDR2 SYDVKM. The CDR3 DNA follows: TGTGCCAGCAGTTTATCGGACAGGGTAGGAGCTTTCTTT. Amino acids: CASSLSDRVGAFF.

The CDR3 DNA follows: TGTGCCAGCAGTGACGACGGGTTTTGGACCGAGCAGTACTTC. The encoded protein is CASSDDGFWTEQYF. This chain joins TRBV6-1 and TRBJ2-7, with unresolved D. This CDR3 spans 14 amino acids. The V end was cut by 3 bases, the J end by 6 bases, with 15 bases between. The germline V gene encodes CDR1 MNHNS and CDR2 SASEGT.

This rearrangement joins TRBV7-2 to TRBJ1-5; 7 bases align to TRBD1. This CDR3 is 15 amino acids long. The germline V gene encodes CDR1 SGHTA and CDR2 FQGNSA. The junction had 4 bases not matched to a gene; V was cut back by 1 base and J by 4 bases. CDR3 protein: CASSLEGARNQPQHF. CDR3 in DNA: TGTGCCAGCAGCTTAGAGGGGGCGCGGAATCAGCCCCAGCATTTT.

CDR3 sequence (DNA): TGCAGTGCTAGCGGACAGGGTGGTGGCTACACCTTC. Its translation: CSASGQGGGYTF. The V gene is TRBV20-1, the J gene TRBJ1-2, with TRBD1 matching over 8 bases. V lost 3 bases to trimming and J lost 7 bases; unmatched junction nucleotides: 4. Germline V gene sequence: CDR1 DFQATT, CDR2 SNEGSKA (reference sequence). This CDR3 region has 12 residues.

At least ten counts were recorded for this clonotype. The J gene is TRBJ2-3, the V gene TRBV7-2; 11 bases agree with TRBD2. This CDR3 is built from 15 residues. The V gene's germline CDR1 is SGHTA and CDR2 FQGNSA. The junction had 9 bases not matched to a gene; V was cut back by 3 bases and J by 10 bases. The CDR3 sequence: CASSFALAGGSSQYF. CDR3 nucleotide sequence: TGTGCCAGCAGCTTCGCTTTAGCGGGGGGGTCCTCGCAGTATTTT.

This clonotype showed up many times. The chain links TRBV6-5 to TRBJ1-2; a possible D gene is TRBD1 (5 bases). CDR3 size: 12 residues. V shed 9 bases and J shed 2 bases, with 10 bases lying between them. Looked up from germline, CDR1 is MNHEY and CDR2 is SVGAGI. CDR3 nucleotide sequence: TGTGCCAGTACCGGGGGGAACTATGGCTACACCTTC. This gives the protein CASTGGNYGYTF.

This clonotype has more than one count but fewer than ten. This sequence joins TRBV14 and TRBJ2-5; TRBD1 might be the D (6 bases). Trimming stripped 1 base from V and 5 bases from J, with 17 bases between. Germline assignment: CDR1 SGHDN and CDR2 FVKESK. The CDR3 contains 16 residues. This CDR3 is CASSQGDTTSTETQYF. DNA for the CDR3: TGTGCCAGCAGCCAAGGGGACACCACTTCCACGGAGACCCAGTACTTC.